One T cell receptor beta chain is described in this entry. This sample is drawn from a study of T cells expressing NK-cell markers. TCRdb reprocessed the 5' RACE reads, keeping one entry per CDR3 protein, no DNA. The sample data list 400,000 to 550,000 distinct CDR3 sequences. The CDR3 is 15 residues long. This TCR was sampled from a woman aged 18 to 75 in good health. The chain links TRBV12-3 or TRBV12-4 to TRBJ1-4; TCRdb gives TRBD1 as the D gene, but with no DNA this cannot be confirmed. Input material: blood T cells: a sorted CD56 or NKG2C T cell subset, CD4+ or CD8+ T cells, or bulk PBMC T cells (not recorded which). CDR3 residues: CASRAGTGQGEKLFF.